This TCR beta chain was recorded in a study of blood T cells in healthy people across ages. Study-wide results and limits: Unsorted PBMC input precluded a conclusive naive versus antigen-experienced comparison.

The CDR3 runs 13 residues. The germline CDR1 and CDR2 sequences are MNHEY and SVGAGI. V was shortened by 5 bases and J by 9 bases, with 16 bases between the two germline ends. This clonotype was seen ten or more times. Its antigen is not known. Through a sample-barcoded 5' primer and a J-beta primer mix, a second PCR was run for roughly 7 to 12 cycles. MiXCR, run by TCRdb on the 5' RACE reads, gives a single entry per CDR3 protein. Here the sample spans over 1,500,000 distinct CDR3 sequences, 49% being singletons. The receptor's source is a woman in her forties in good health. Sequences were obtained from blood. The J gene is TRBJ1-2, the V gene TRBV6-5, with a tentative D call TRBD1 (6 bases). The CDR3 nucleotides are TGTGCCAGCAGTGACGACTCAGGGGTTAGCTACACCTTC. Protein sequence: CASSDDSGVSYTF.